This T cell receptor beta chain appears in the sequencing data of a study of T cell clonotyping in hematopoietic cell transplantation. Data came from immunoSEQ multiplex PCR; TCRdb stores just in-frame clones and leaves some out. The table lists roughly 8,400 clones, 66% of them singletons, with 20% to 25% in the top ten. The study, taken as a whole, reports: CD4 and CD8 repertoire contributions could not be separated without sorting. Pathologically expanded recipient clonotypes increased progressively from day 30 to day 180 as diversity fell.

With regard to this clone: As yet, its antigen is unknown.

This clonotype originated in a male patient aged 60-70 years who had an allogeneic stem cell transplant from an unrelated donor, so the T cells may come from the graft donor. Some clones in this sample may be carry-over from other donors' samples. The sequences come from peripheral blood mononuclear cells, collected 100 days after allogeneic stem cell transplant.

The CDR3 DNA follows: TGCAGCGTCGCTGGGGGGGGAAGCATATATTTT. It encodes CSVAGGGSIYF. The chain combines TRBV29-1 with TRBJ1-3, with TRBD1 as a possible D gene (5 bases). V was trimmed by 6 bases and J by 12 bases, leaving 15 bases between them. CDR1 SQVTM and CDR2 ANQGSEA come from the germline V gene. The CDR3 runs to 11 residues.